This T cell receptor (beta chain) was recovered during a study of control samples from healthy donors and cancer patients. The germline CDR1 and CDR2 sequences are LNHDA and SQIVND (reference sequence). The CDR3 totals 16 residues. The V end lost 5 bases, the J end lost 1 base, and 15 bases lay between the germline ends. Profiling relied on immunoSEQ multiplex PCR, and the TCRdb table lists in-frame clones only, not all of them. The sample lists 98,000 or so clones; 79% were seen once. V is TRBV19 and J is TRBJ1-3, with D possibly matching TRBD1 (6 bases). Sequencing input: blood. The clonotype originates from a woman younger than 45 in good health. CDR3 nucleotide sequence: TGTGCCAGTAGTCAGGACAGCATAAGATCTGGAAACACCATATATTTT. Amino acid sequence: CASSQDSIRSGNTIYF.